Given below is one T cell receptor beta chain in context. What it recognizes is unknown. The entry originates in a study of T cell responses to AZD1222 COVID-19 vaccine. The study, taken as a whole, reports: Clonal diversity may have been underestimated in mostly white British donors.

Libraries were prepared by immunoSEQ multiplex PCR; TCRdb keeps only in-frame clonotypes and omits some of them. The sample has approximately 130,000 clones, about 90% seen once; the top ten hold 0.9% to 1.2%. Germline CDR1 and CDR2: SNHLY and FYNNEI. Trimming pared 2 bases from V and 5 bases from J, leaving 7 bases between. CDR3 length equals 13 residues. The sequences come from peripheral blood, collected on day 0 of AZD1222 vaccination. This rearrangement joins TRBV2 to TRBJ1-5; D remains unclear. The TCR originated in an adult in good health. Here the CDR3 DNA reads TGTGCCAGCAGTGAATTCCGGTATCAGCCCCAGCATTTT. It codes for CASSEFRYQPQHF.